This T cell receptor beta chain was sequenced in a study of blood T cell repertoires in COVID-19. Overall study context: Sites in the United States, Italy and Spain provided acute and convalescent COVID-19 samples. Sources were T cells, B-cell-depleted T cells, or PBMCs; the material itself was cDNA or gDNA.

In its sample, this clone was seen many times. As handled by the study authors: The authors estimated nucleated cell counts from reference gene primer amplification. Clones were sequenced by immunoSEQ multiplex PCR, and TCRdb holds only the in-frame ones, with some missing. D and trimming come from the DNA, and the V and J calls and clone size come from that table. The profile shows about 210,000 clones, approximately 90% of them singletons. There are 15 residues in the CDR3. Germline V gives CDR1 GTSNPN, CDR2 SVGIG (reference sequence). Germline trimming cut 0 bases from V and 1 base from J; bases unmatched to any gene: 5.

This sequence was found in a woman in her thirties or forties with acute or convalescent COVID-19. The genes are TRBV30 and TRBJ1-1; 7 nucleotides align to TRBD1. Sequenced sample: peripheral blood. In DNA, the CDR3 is TGTGCCTGGAGTGTCATGGACAGGTGGAACACTGAAGCTTTCTTT. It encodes CAWSVMDRWNTEAFF.